The T cell receptor (beta chain) described here comes from a study of T cell repertoires in ileal Crohn's disease. Background on the study: 35% were active smokers at surgery; median disease duration was nearly eight years.

The repertoire was sequenced with immunoSEQ multiplex PCR; TCRdb's copy has only in-frame clones and lacks some. Of about 7,200 clones listed, about 73% are singletons. Specified time point: proximal margin of the surgical specimen (macroscopically non-inflamed). This CDR3 is built from 12 residues. From germline, CDR1 is SGHTA and CDR2 FQGNSA. V was cut by 3 bases and J by 7 bases, with 10 bases left in between. The source is an adult with Crohn's disease. The sequencing input was ileal tissue. The chain combines TRBV7-2 with TRBJ2-7; either TRBD1 or TRBD2 may supply D (5 bases each). As DNA, the CDR3 is TGTGCCAGCAGCTTTGGGGGAAGGGAGCAGTACTTC. This encodes CASSFGGREQYF.